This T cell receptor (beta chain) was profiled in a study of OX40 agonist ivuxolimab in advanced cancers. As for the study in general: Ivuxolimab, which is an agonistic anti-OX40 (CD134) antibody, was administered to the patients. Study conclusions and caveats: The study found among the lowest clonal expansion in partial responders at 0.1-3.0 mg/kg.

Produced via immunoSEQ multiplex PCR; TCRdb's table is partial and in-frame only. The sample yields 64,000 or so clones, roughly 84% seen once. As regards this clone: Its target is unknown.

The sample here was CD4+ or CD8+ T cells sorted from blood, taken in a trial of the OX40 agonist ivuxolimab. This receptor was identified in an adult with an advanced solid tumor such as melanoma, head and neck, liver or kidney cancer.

For the CDR3, the DNA is TGTGCCAGCAGCTCCAAAAGGATTACCCACGAGCAGTACTTC. Encoded protein: CASSSKRITHEQYF. The gene calls are TRBV7-9 and TRBJ2-7; no definite D call. Trimming took off 4 bases at V and 5 bases at J, with 15 bases between the two ends. This CDR3 has 14 residues. Germline loops: CDR1 SEHNR, CDR2 FQNEAQ (reference sequence).